Presented here are 11 T cell receptor beta chains from one specimen sequenced in a study of metastatic and nonmetastatic thyroid tumors. TCRdb re-called the PCR reads with MiXCR. This table has 30,000 to 45,000 clones, about half appearing once. Patients had received no treatment of any kind before thyroid surgery. The sample consisted of tumor tissue. The receptors derive from a male donor with papillary thyroid cancer or a benign thyroid nodule (not recorded which). Some clones in this sample may be carry-over from other donors' samples.

The V call is TRBV4-1, the J call TRBJ1-5, with 8 positions matching TRBD1. This CDR3 spans 15 amino acids. The trim removed 4 bases at V and 10 bases at J, leaving 12 bases unmatched. Germline V gene data show CDR1 as MGHRA and CDR2 as YSYEKL. For the CDR3, the DNA is TGCGCCAGCAGCCCACCCGGGACAGGTAGGATTCCCCAGCATTTT. Amino acid sequence: CASSPPGTGRIPQHF.

The chain joins TRBV20-1 to TRBJ2-7; 7 bases match TRBD2. Germline V lookup: CDR1 DFQATT, CDR2 SNEGSKA (reference sequence). J was trimmed by 6 bases and V by 0 bases; bases with no gene match: 8. The CDR3 loop spans 14 amino acids. The CDR3: CSARDKGGSFEQYF. The DNA for the CDR3 is TGCAGTGCTAGAGATAAGGGCGGGAGTTTCGAGCAGTACTTC.

Comment on this clone: A read error may account for a junction end that differs from germline. The chain has TRBV6-2 or TRBV6-3 and TRBJ1-6, with TRBD1 matching over 7 bases. The CDR3 covers 19 residues. From germline, CDR1 is MNHEY and CDR2 SVGEGT. The CDR3 DNA reads TGTGCCAGCAGTCAGACAGGGACGCGCCGGACCTCCTGTAATTCACCCCTCCACTTT. Its protein product is CASSQTGTRRTSCNSPLHF.

The V call is TRBV5-5, the J call TRBJ2-7; the D is unclear. Germline CDR1 is SGHKS and CDR2 is YYEKEE (reference sequence). Between the trimmed V and J ends, which lost 3 bases and 0 bases, there was a span of 13 bases. This CDR3 contains 15 residues. CDR3 sequence: CASSYTGSSSYEQYF. In nucleotides, the CDR3 is TGTGCCAGCAGCTACACCGGGTCTAGCTCCTACGAGCAGTACTTC.

The chain combines TRBV2 with TRBJ2-3; TRBD2 agrees at 10 bases. Germline CDR1 is SNHLY and CDR2 is FYNNEI. The CDR3 contains 15 residues. After removal of 6 bases from V and 2 bases from J, the junction contained 5 bases not matched to a gene. The CDR3 coding sequence is TGTGCCAGCAGATCCCTAGCGGGGGTCACAGATACGCAGTATTTT. This translates into CASRSLAGVTDTQYF.

The V and J genes are TRBV9 and TRBJ1-1, with TRBD1 matching 10 bases. This CDR3 spans 15 amino acids. V gave up 0 bases and J gave up 3 bases; unmatched junction bases: 2. Per the germline V gene, CDR1 is SGDLS and CDR2 is YYNGEE. CDR3 residues: CASSVAGTGDTEAFF. The DNA of the CDR3 is TGTGCCAGCAGCGTAGCGGGGACAGGGGACACTGAAGCTTTCTTT.

V usage is TRBV2 and J usage is TRBJ2-7, with D maybe TRBD1 (5 bases). Trimming removed 5 bases from V and 2 bases from J, with 16 bases in between. The CDR3 runs 15 residues. Per germline, CDR1 SNHLY and CDR2 FYNNEI. The CDR3 spells CASSPERTPTYEQYF. The CDR3 bases are TGTGCCAGCAGTCCTGAACGGACACCAACCTACGAGCAGTACTTC. The variable domain in full, with the rest retrieved from reference TRBV2 and TRBJ2-7, is EPEVTQTPSHQVTQMGQEVILRCVPISNHLYFYWYRQILGQKVEFLVSFYNNEISEKSEIFDDQFSVERPDGSNFTLKIRSTKLEDSAMYFCASSPERTPTYEQYFGPGTRLTVT.

J is TRBJ1-2 and V is TRBV24-1, with 7 bases lining up with TRBD1. Germline V lookup: CDR1 KGHDR, CDR2 SFDVKD. With V trimmed by 4 bases and J by 0 bases, 7 bases remained unmatched. The CDR3 totals 16 residues. The chain's CDR3 is CATSDRWDRTNYGYTF. CDR3 in DNA: TGTGCCACCAGTGACCGATGGGACAGAACTAACTATGGCTACACCTTC.

The rearrangement joins TRBV7-8 to TRBJ1-2, with 8 bases matching TRBD1. Germline CDR1 SGHVS, CDR2 FQNEAQ. The CDR3 contains 16 residues. J was trimmed by 4 bases and V by 7 bases; bases with no gene match: 14. This CDR3 reads CASTVGTGEFSYGYTF. The CDR3 DNA sequence: TGTGCCAGCACGGTCGGGACAGGTGAGTTTTCCTATGGCTACACCTTC.

The rearrangement links TRBV20-1 to TRBJ1-6, with TRBD1 as a possible D gene (5 bases). CDR1 is DFQATT and CDR2 is SNEGSKA in the germline V gene (reference sequence). The CDR3 length is 13 residues. Trimming took 6 bases from V and 10 from J, leaving 16 bases between them. As DNA, the CDR3 is TGCAGTGCAGAAAGTAACAGGAAGTCACCCCTCCACTTT. Protein: CSAESNRKSPLHF.

V and J are TRBV6-1 and TRBJ2-7; 8 bases are a match to TRBD1. The germline V gene encodes CDR1 MNHNS and CDR2 SASEGT. This CDR3 spans 14 amino acids. V dropped 5 bases and J dropped 4; count of bases not matched to a gene: 7. The CDR3 spells CASSQGALGYEQYF. CDR3 in DNA: TGTGCCAGCAGTCAGGGGGCGTTGGGGTACGAGCAGTACTTC.